The rows below give T cell receptor beta chains drawn from one sample of a study of graft-versus-host responses after intestinal transplantation. The assay was immunoSEQ multiplex PCR, and TCRdb's table has in-frame clones only and misses some. The sample consists of 77,000 or so clones, 92% of them appearing once. The material was PBMCs, obtained 98 days after intestinal transplantation. Receptors originate from a human patient who received an intestinal transplant, so some T cells may come from the graft donor. The CDR3 runs from the conserved cysteine through the conserved F or W. A D gene is named only where the DNA matches it firmly. Clone size appears in some rows only: once, few, many, or a class for an expanded clone.

TGTGCCATCAGCAGGGGGCCTGCAGATACGCAGTATTTT CAISRGPADTQYF TRBJ2-3 . TRBD1 TRBV10-3
TGTGCCAGCAGTCCCGGACAGGGGCCGTATACGCAGTATTTT CASSPGQGPYTQYF TRBJ2-3 once TRBD1 TRBV6-5
TGCGCCAGCAGCCAAGTAGGCAGGGGGGGCACCGGGGAGCTGTTTTTT CASSQVGRGGTGELFF TRBJ2-2 . . TRBV4-1
TGTGCCAGCAGTTTTCGGGGGACAGGCTACAATGAGCAGTTCTTC CASSFRGTGYNEQFF TRBJ2-1 . TRBD1 TRBV4-2
TGTGCCAGCAGTTTAGGAGGGGGCGCGAGGTACGAGCAGTACTTC CASSLGGGARYEQYF TRBJ2-7 . . TRBV27
TGTGCCAGCAGCTTAAGGTTCGCGGGACAGGGGGCTGGTGGCTACACCTTC CASSLRFAGQGAGGYTF TRBJ1-2 once TRBD1 TRBV13
TGTGCCAGCAGCTTCAAACTAGCGGGAAAGGTTGAGCAGTTCTTC CASSFKLAGKVEQFF TRBJ2-1 . TRBD2 TRBV13
TGTGCCAGCAGTGGTCGCAGGGGGCATGGCTACACCTTC CASSGRRGHGYTF TRBJ1-2 . TRBD1 TRBV6-4
TGTGCCAGCAGTTCAGGGGGAACTAGCACAGATACGCAGTATTTT CASSSGGTSTDTQYF TRBJ2-3 . TRBD1 TRBV6-6
TGCGCCAGCAGCTTGGGCTCCCCCTACGAGCAGTACTTC CASSLGSPYEQYF TRBJ2-7 . . TRBV5-1
TGTGCCAGCAGATCGGGGGGGGAACGGCAGCCCCAGCATTTT CASRSGGERQPQHF TRBJ1-5 . . TRBV7-2
TGTGCCAGCAGTTACGGGCAGCCCTTAAACTACGAGCAGTACTTC CASSYGQPLNYEQYF TRBJ2-7 . . TRBV6-6
TGTGCCAGCAGCGGACTAGCTGGCAATGAGCAGTTCTTC CASSGLAGNEQFF TRBJ2-1 . TRBD2 TRBV11-2
TGTGCCAGCAGCCCGACACTAGGGGCTGGCTACAATGAGCAGTTCTTC CASSPTLGAGYNEQFF TRBJ2-1 . . TRBV14
TGTGCCAGCAGCTTAAGGACAGGCGAAAATTACAATGAGCAGTTCTTC CASSLRTGENYNEQFF TRBJ2-1 . TRBD1 TRBV7-3
TGTGCCAGCAGCTCTTATTGGGCGCTAGGGGAGCCCCAGCATTTT CASSSYWALGEPQHF TRBJ1-5 . . TRBV5-6
TGTGCCAGCAGCTTAGGGTTGCGGGGGGGCCCTATCTACGAGCAGTACTTC CASSLGLRGGPIYEQYF TRBJ2-7 . TRBD2 TRBV11-2
TGTGCCAGCAGCTATCGGCAGGCCCAAGAGACCCAGTACTTC CASSYRQAQETQYF TRBJ2-5 . . TRBV11-2
TGTGCCAGCAGTCTGGCTAGCAATCAGCCCCAGCATTTT CASSLASNQPQHF TRBJ1-5 . . TRBV25-1
TGTGCCAGCAGTTACTCGATATCGTACAGGGGAGAAAGCTATGGCTACACCTTC CASSYSISYRGESYGYTF TRBJ1-2 few TRBD1 TRBV6-7
TGTGCCTGGATACGGGGGGATTACTATGGCTACACCTTC CAWIRGDYYGYTF TRBJ1-2 . . TRBV30
TGTGCCAGCAGCCAAGAGGGGACAGGGAATGGATACTACAATGAGCAGTTCTTC CASSQEGTGNGYYNEQFF TRBJ2-1 . TRBD1 TRBV14
TGTGCCAGCAGCTTAGGTTCCAGCGGGGGTTACGAGCAGTACTTC CASSLGSSGGYEQYF TRBJ2-7 once TRBD2 TRBV7-6
TGTGCCAGCAGCTTATTAAACTATGGCTACACCTTC CASSLLNYGYTF TRBJ1-2 . . TRBV7-9
TGCGCCAGCAGCTTGGGGACAGGCGACTACTACGAGCAGTACTTC CASSLGTGDYYEQYF TRBJ2-7 once TRBD1 TRBV5-1
TGTGCCAGCAGCCCCCTGGGTAGCTTTGGCACAGATACGCAGTATTTT CASSPLGSFGTDTQYF TRBJ2-3 . . TRBV5-4
TGCAGCGCCATAGCCCATCCACCGGGCTCCTACAATGAGCAGTTCTTC CSAIAHPPGSYNEQFF TRBJ2-1 once . TRBV29-1
TGTGCCAGCAGCTTCGGGACAGGAGCCTACGAGCAGTACTTC CASSFGTGAYEQYF TRBJ2-7 . TRBD1 TRBV5-5
TGTGCCAGTAGTACGATGGGGACTTACGAGCAGTACTTC CASSTMGTYEQYF TRBJ2-7 few . TRBV19
TGTGCCAGCAGACCAAGGACAGGGGGATATCGAAGGTGGAATCAGCCCCAGCATTTT CASRPRTGGYRRWNQPQHF TRBJ1-5 once TRBD1 TRBV28
TGTGCCAGCAGTGAATCGGAGGGGGGAACCTACGAGCAGTACTTC CASSESEGGTYEQYF TRBJ2-7 once . TRBV6-1
TGTGCCACCAGCAGAGGGATCGGGCAGTTCTTC CATSRGIGQFF TRBJ2-1 . . TRBV15
TGTGCCTGGAATTTAGCGGGAGGGCCTTACGAGCAGTACTTC CAWNLAGGPYEQYF TRBJ2-7 once TRBD2 TRBV30
TGTGCCAGCAGTCATACAGAGAACACTGAAGCTTTCTTT CASSHTENTEAFF TRBJ1-1 . . TRBV2
TGTGCCAGCCTTGACAGATCATATGGCTACACCTTC CASLDRSYGYTF TRBJ1-2 . . TRBV28